Presented here are 19 T cell receptor beta chains from one specimen sequenced in a study of cytomegalovirus exposure and HLA in healthy donors. PCR involved 60 Vbeta and 13 Jbeta primers. Assay: immunoSEQ multiplex PCR; the TCRdb copy retains only in-frame clones and omits some. This table has more than 80,000 clones, around 83% appearing once. The sequencing sample was made of PBMCs. Every receptor here comes from a female donor in good health and CMV-seropositive.

This chain joins TRBV10-1 and TRBJ2-3, with TRBD1 matching 12 bases. Trimming removed 0 bases from V and 3 bases from J; junction bases left unmatched: 4. Germline assignment: CDR1 WNHNN and CDR2 SYGVQD (reference sequence). The CDR3 sequence is 17 residues long. CDR3 nucleotide sequence: TGCGCCAGCAGTGAGTCAGGGACAGGGGGCGGGACAGATACGCAGTATTTT. It translates to CASSESGTGGGTDTQYF.

This chain connects TRBV15 to TRBJ2-5; no definite D call. The CDR3 consists of 11 residues. Trimming shortened V by 5 bases and J by 5 bases, and 6 bases separated the two germline ends. Germline loops: CDR1 LNHNV, CDR2 YYDKDF (reference sequence). The CDR3 DNA follows: TGTGCCACCAGCTCGGTGGAGACCCAGTACTTC. This translates into CATSSVETQYF.

This clone was seen more than once but under ten times. The V and J genes are TRBV6-1 and TRBJ2-5; TRBD2 matches at 7 bases. V lost 11 bases to trimming and J lost 2 bases; unmatched junction nucleotides: 8. From germline, CDR1 is MNHNS and CDR2 SASEGT. This CDR3 has 13 residues. The CDR3 DNA reads as TGTGCCGCGCGGGAGTTGGCACAAGAGACCCAGTACTTC. As protein: CAARELAQETQYF.

As concerns this clone: The junction shows a germline mismatch at one end, possibly a read error. The chain couples TRBV7-9 to TRBJ1-2; 7 bases align to TRBD1. The CDR3 extends over 17 amino acids. The germline gives CDR1 SEHNR, CDR2 FQNEAQ (reference sequence). CDR3 in amino acids: CASSPEGSRGRLEGYPF. The CDR3 region has the DNA TGTGCCAGCAGCCCCGAGGGAAGCAGGGGGAGGCTTGAGGGCTACCCCTTC.

This rearrangement joins TRBV9 to TRBJ1-1; 7 bases are a match to TRBD1. This CDR3 has 14 residues. The V gene's germline CDR1 is SGDLS and CDR2 YYNGEE. V trimming: 6 bases; J trimming: 1 base; junction bases outside the gene matches: 6. CDR3 in DNA: TGTGCCAGCAACGAGGGGGCGGCGAACACTGAAGCTTTCTTT. This sequence encodes CASNEGAANTEAFF.

The J gene is TRBJ2-4, the V gene TRBV2, with 14 positions matching TRBD2. V was pared by 6 bases and J by 0 bases, with 10 bases of the junction left unmatched. The germline CDR1 and CDR2 sequences are SNHLY and FYNNEI. There are 19 residues in the CDR3. The DNA of the CDR3 is TGTGCCAGCAGGCATCCCGGGACTAGCGGGAGATTAGCCAAAAACATTCAGTACTTC. Translated: CASRHPGTSGRLAKNIQYF.

This clone was detected only a few times. The chain couples TRBV7-6 to TRBJ2-7; D gene ambiguous. This CDR3 is 14 amino acids long. The V end was cut by 1 base, the J end by 0 bases, with 7 bases between. Per the germline V gene, CDR1 is SGHVS and CDR2 is FNYEAQ. The DNA for the CDR3 is TGTGCCAGCAGCTTAGACTCCATCTCCTACGAGCAGTACTTC. This encodes CASSLDSISYEQYF. The entire variable domain, with the rest obtained from reference TRBV7-6 and TRBJ2-7, is as follows: GAGVSQSPRYKVTKRGQDVALRCDPISGHVSLYWYRQALGQGPEFLTYFNYEAQQDKSGLPNDRFSAERPEGSISTLTIQRTEQRDSAMYRCASSLDSISYEQYFGPGTRLTVT.

This sequence joins TRBV9 and TRBJ2-1; 10 bases fit TRBD2. The CDR3 is 15 amino acids. Germline V gene lookup returns CDR1 SGDLS and CDR2 YYNGEE. Trimming cost V 4 bases and J 6 bases; bases outside gene matches: 7. The CDR3, as DNA: TGTGCCAGCAGCCCTGGGACTAGCGCCGGCAATGAGCAGTTCTTC. Translation gives CASSPGTSAGNEQFF.

The rearrangement joins TRBV5-1 to TRBJ1-1; 9 bases match TRBD1. The V gene's germline CDR1 is SGHRS and CDR2 YFSETQ. After removal of 0 bases from V and 4 bases from J, the junction contained 10 bases not matched to a gene. The CDR3 has 17 amino acids. In nucleotides, the CDR3 is TGCGCCAGCAGCTTGGGCCCGAGGACAGGGGAGAGCACTGAAGCTTTCTTT. Its translation: CASSLGPRTGESTEAFF.

A remark on this clone: Different DNA sequences within this sample yield the same CDR3. The genes are TRBV9 and TRBJ2-7, with 7 bases fitting TRBD1. This CDR3 has 15 amino acids. V lost 0 bases, J lost 1 base, and 4 bases stayed unmatched. The germline V gene has CDR1 SGDLS and CDR2 YYNGEE. The CDR3 here is CASSVGGTASYEQYF. The DNA of the CDR3 is TGTGCCAGCAGCGTAGGGGGGACAGCATCCTACGAGCAGTACTTC.

This clone has only one observation. CDR3 nucleotide sequence: TGTGCCAGCAGCCAACTCACAGATACGCAGTATTTT. Its translation: CASSQLTDTQYF. The chain employs TRBV4-2 and TRBJ2-3; D unresolved. Trimming pared 2 bases from V and 2 bases from J, leaving 2 bases between. The CDR3 runs to 12 residues. Germline V lookup: CDR1 LGHNA, CDR2 YNFKEQ.

This clone was counted a few times. The V and J genes are TRBV2 and TRBJ1-2; 8 bases agree with TRBD1. Germline CDR1 and CDR2: SNHLY and FYNNEI. The V and J ends lost 7 bases and 3 bases, in that order; junction bases with no gene match: 7. CDR3 length: 14 residues. The CDR3, as DNA: TGTGCCAGCAATGCAGGGGGCGCTTACTATGGCTACACCTTC. Translating it yields CASNAGGAYYGYTF.

This chain uses TRBV5-1 with TRBJ2-5, with 11 bases that match TRBD1. Germline lookup yields CDR1 SGHRS and CDR2 YFSETQ. The CDR3 runs 16 residues. V lost 0 bases and J lost 4; bases outside the gene matches: 5. Written as DNA, the CDR3 is TGCGCCAGCAGCTTGGGCTTGGACAGGGGGCCAGAGACCCAGTACTTC. It encodes CASSLGLDRGPETQYF.

The chain carries TRBV27 and TRBJ2-3; 7 bases line up with TRBD2. Per the germline V gene, CDR1 is MNHEY and CDR2 is SMNVEV (reference sequence). The length of the CDR3 is 17 residues. The V segment lost 2 bases and the J segment 0 bases; nucleotides outside the gene matches: 8. The CDR3 region has the DNA TGTGCCAGCAGTTTAGCGGGGGACCTATTAAGCACAGATACGCAGTATTTT. Translating it yields CASSLAGDLLSTDTQYF.

This chain joins TRBV2 and TRBJ2-7, with a possible D match to TRBD2 (5 bases). Germline V gene data show CDR1 as SNHLY and CDR2 as FYNNEI. Between the trimmed V and J ends, which lost 1 base and 7 bases, there was a span of 17 bases. This CDR3 region has 15 residues. Here the CDR3 DNA reads TGTGCCAGCAGTGAAGAGGCAGTGGAGGCGTGGGAGCAGTACTTC. Translation gives CASSEEAVEAWEQYF. Full variable domain (outside the CDR3, taken from reference TRBV2 and TRBJ2-7): EPEVTQTPSHQVTQMGQEVILRCVPISNHLYFYWYRQILGQKVEFLVSFYNNEISEKSEIFDDQFSVERPDGSNFTLKIRSTKLEDSAMYFCASSEEAVEAWEQYFGPGTRLTVT.

The chain couples TRBV7-9 to TRBJ2-1, with a possible D match to TRBD1 (6 bases). Trimming left V 3 bases short and J 4 bases short, with 16 bases between. The CDR3 totals 16 residues. Germline V CDR1 and CDR2: SEHNR, FQNEAQ (reference sequence). Here the CDR3 DNA reads TGTGCCAGCAGCTTTCAACAGGGCCTCAAGTACAATGAGCAGTTCTTC. Translating gives CASSFQQGLKYNEQFF.

V gene TRBV18 combines with J gene TRBJ1-1; 10 positions match TRBD1. Trimming at V came to 5 bases and at J to 2 bases, leaving 5 bases not matched to a gene. CDR1 is KGHSH and CDR2 is LQKENI in the germline V gene. This CDR3 is built from 15 residues. CDR3 bases: TGTGCCAGCTCATCTGGGACAGGGGATAACACTGAAGCTTTCTTT. Translated: CASSSGTGDNTEAFF. Together with reference TRBV18 and TRBJ1-1, the CDR3 gives the full variable domain: NAGVMQNPRHLVRRRGQEARLRCSPMKGHSHVYWYRQLPEEGLKFMVYLQKENIIDESGMPKERFSAEFPKEGPSILRIQQVVRGDSAAYFCASSSGTGDNTEAFFGQGTRLTVV.

The chain recombines TRBV15 with TRBJ2-1; 9 positions agree with TRBD1. This CDR3 is 15 amino acids long. J lost 5 bases, V lost 2 bases, and 4 bases had no gene match. From germline, CDR1 is LNHNV and CDR2 YYDKDF (reference sequence). The CDR3 protein is CATSRSGTGNNEQFF. Here the CDR3 DNA reads TGTGCCACCAGCAGATCCGGGACAGGGAACAATGAGCAGTTCTTC.

Remarks on this clone: Germline is not matched at one junction end, which may reflect a read error. The chain joins TRBV5-1 to TRBJ2-7; 12 bases align to TRBD2. This CDR3 is built from 16 residues. Germline assignment: CDR1 SGHRS and CDR2 YFSETQ. DNA for the CDR3: TGCGCCCGCAGCCCGATAACTAGCGGGGGGAACTACGAGCAGTACTTC. This sequence encodes CARSPITSGGNYEQYF.